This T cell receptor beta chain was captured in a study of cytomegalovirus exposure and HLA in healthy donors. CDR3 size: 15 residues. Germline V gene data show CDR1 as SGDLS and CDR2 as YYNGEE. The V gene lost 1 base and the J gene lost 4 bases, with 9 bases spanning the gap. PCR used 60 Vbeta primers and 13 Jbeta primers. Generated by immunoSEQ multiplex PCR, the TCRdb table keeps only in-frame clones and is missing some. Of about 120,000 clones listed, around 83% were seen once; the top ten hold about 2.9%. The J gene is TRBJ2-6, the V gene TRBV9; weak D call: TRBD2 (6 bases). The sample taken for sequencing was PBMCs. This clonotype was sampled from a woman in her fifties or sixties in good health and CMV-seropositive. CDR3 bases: TGTGCCAGCAGCGTAACCGGAGGGGGGGCCAACGTCCTGACTTTC. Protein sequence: CASSVTGGGANVLTF.